This T cell receptor beta chain was profiled in a study of blood T cells in healthy people across ages. General study findings and limits: Higher diversity, along with more naive CD4+ cells, distinguished long-lived donors from aged donors.

This clonotype has a handful of counts. Its antigen is unknown. This CDR3 comprises 14 residues. Per the germline V gene, CDR1 is MDHEN and CDR2 is SYDVKM. For the second PCR, which ran for 7 to 11 cycles, a sample-barcoded 5' primer and a J-beta primer mix were used. Per-sample output comprised a minimum of 2.5 million paired-end reads containing CDR3. Via MiXCR, TCRdb re-called the 5' RACE reads, giving one row per CDR3 protein. The data contain hundreds of thousands of distinct CDR3 sequences, roughly 25% of them singletons. This sample was also put to use in a study of T cells of mothers and their children. As that report states: The study sampled three healthy Caucasian mothers and their six children.

The V gene is TRBV28, the J gene TRBJ2-7; TRBD2 might be the D (6 bases). The end of the DNA aligns better with TRBJ2-1, so the J call may be wrong. Sequenced: blood. This TCR came from a boy between 10 and 17 years old in good health. In DNA form, the CDR3 reads TGTGCCAGCGTAGGCGGGGAGACCAACAATGAGCAGTTCTTC. Translating gives CASVGGETNNEQFF.